This note documents a single T cell receptor beta chain sequence. These data come from a study of Ad26.COV2.S vaccination and SARS-CoV-2 variants. Study-level background: Participants got Ad26.COV2.S intramuscularly, once or twice 56 days apart.

The assay was immunoSEQ multiplex PCR, and TCRdb's table has in-frame clones only and misses some. The sample lists approximately 300,000 clones, just under 85% seen once, with around 2.2% in the top ten. The treatment here: around 19 received Ad26.COV2.S at low or high dose, single or two shots; a few received placebo; per-sample allocation not given. Sampling was done on day 63 after the first vaccine or placebo injection. This clonotype was sampled from a person aged 18-65 years who received the Ad26.COV2.S COVID-19 vaccine or a placebo. Material: peripheral blood, obtained in a trial of Ad26.COV2.S vaccine versus placebo.

CDR3 DNA: TGCGCCAGCAGCGGACGACAGGGGGCTCAAGAAAAACTGTTTTTT. Its translation is CASSGRQGAQEKLFF. The rearrangement uses TRBV5-1 and TRBJ1-4, with 10 bases lining up with TRBD1. Trimming removed 4 bases from V and 8 bases from J; junction bases left unmatched: 8. Germline V gene sequence: CDR1 SGHRS, CDR2 YFSETQ. This CDR3 region has 15 residues.